These 15 T cell receptor beta chains were all obtained from the same sample, sequenced in a study of blood T cell repertoires in COVID-19 (TCRdb year 2020). Library method: the immunoSEQ multiplex PCR assay. The clones in this table, taken by TCRdb from immuneACCESS, are in-frame only. Not every clone is retained; where verified, under half of the shortfall comes from an unresolved V gene, and the cause of the rest is unknown. Across this sample there are 40,000 to 45,000 clones, with approximately 91% seen only once. Of the sample, 20% to 25% falls within the top ten clones. Sequencing was performed on peripheral blood. All receptors derive from a man in his forties or fifties with active COVID-19.

The chain employs TRBV27 and TRBJ1-5; unclear D gene. The CDR3 is 14 residues long. V was clipped by 2 bases and J by 6 bases, with 11 bases between them. Germline values: CDR1 MNHEY, CDR2 SMNVEV (reference sequence). CDR3 DNA sequence: TGTGCCAGCAGTTTACGGGGTACGGTTCAGCCCCAGCATTTT. Translating gives CASSLRGTVQPQHF.

This chain links TRBV11-3 with TRBJ2-1, with TRBD2 matching 7 bases. V was pared by 1 base and J by 7 bases, with 7 bases of the junction left unmatched. The CDR3 extends over 15 amino acids. Germline-derived CDR1 and CDR2 are SGHNT and YENEEA. The CDR3 region has the DNA TGTGCCAGCAGCTTAGGGGCGGGAGCGGGGAATGAGCAGTTCTTC. Its protein is CASSLGAGAGNEQFF.

The chain has TRBV11-2 and TRBJ1-1; TRBD1 might be the D (6 bases). CDR3 length: 14 residues. Trimming left V 4 bases short and J 4 bases short, with 13 bases between. Germline loops: CDR1 SGHAT, CDR2 FQNNGV. DNA for the CDR3: TGTGCCAGCAGCTCTCAGGGGTTAGGCACTGAAGCTTTCTTT. It is translated as CASSSQGLGTEAFF.

This sequence joins TRBV6-4 and TRBJ2-1, with 15 bases that match TRBD2. The CDR3 has 15 residues. V lost 4 bases and J lost 7; bases outside the gene matches: 2. In germline, CDR1 is MRHNA, CDR2 SNTAGT. CDR3 amino acids: CASSVGTSGGNEQFF. The CDR3 DNA is TGTGCCAGCAGTGTTGGGACTAGCGGGGGGAATGAGCAGTTCTTC.

This chain links TRBV7-2 with TRBJ2-1, with 10 bases aligning to TRBD1. The CDR3 is made up of 15 amino acids. V shed 0 bases and J 7 bases; nucleotides not matched to a gene: 3. Germline CDR1 SGHTA, CDR2 FQGNSA. CDR3 DNA: TGTGCCAGCAGCTTAGCAGGGACAGGGGCGAATGAGCAGTTCTTC. Translated: CASSLAGTGANEQFF.

The chain employs TRBV11-2 and TRBJ1-2; 9 bases line up with TRBD1. From germline, CDR1 is SGHAT and CDR2 FQNNGV. After removal of 2 bases from V and 4 bases from J, the junction contained 5 bases not matched to a gene. CDR3 length equals 15 residues. For the CDR3, the DNA is TGTGCCAGCAGCTTAACGGGACAGGGTTCCTATGGCTACACCTTC. As protein: CASSLTGQGSYGYTF.

This clone has a single count. This chain links TRBV5-8 with TRBJ2-1, with D maybe TRBD1 (8 bases). Between the trimmed V and J ends, which lost 5 bases and 9 bases, there was a span of 12 bases. The CDR3 contains 12 residues. Germline values: CDR1 SGHTS, CDR2 YDEGEE. CDR3 loop: CASRQGEGEQFF. The CDR3 bases are TGTGCCAGCAGACAGGGGGAGGGTGAGCAGTTCTTC.

The CDR3 is CASSWALDPNTGELFF. The CDR3 DNA reads as TGTGCCAGCAGCTGGGCACTAGACCCGAACACCGGGGAGCTGTTTTTT. The rearrangement uses TRBV7-2 and TRBJ2-2, with a possible D match to TRBD2 (5 bases). Germline V gene sequence: CDR1 SGHTA, CDR2 FQGNSA. The CDR3 is 16 amino acids. V lost 4 bases and J 0 bases, leaving 12 bases between the germline ends.

This clone was recorded once. The chain is built from TRBV7-9 and TRBJ1-1; 7 bases line up with TRBD1. Germline V gene data show CDR1 as SEHNR and CDR2 as FQNEAQ (reference sequence). V dropped 2 bases and J dropped 11; count of bases not matched to a gene: 5. This CDR3 spans 12 amino acids. The CDR3 coding sequence is TGTGCCAGCAGCTTAATCGGGACAGTGGCTTTCTTT. Its protein is CASSLIGTVAFF.

The V and J genes are TRBV19 and TRBJ2-3; weak D call: TRBD2 (6 bases). The CDR3 consists of 12 residues. V dropped 5 bases and J dropped 8 bases, with 11 bases sitting between them. From germline, CDR1 is LNHDA and CDR2 SQIVND (reference sequence). The CDR3 nucleotides read TGTGCCAGTAGTTCAGGGACTTTTACGCAGTATTTT. This codes for CASSSGTFTQYF.

The rearrangement joins TRBV29-1 to TRBJ1-5; D gene uncertain. The V gene lost 7 bases and the J gene lost 2 bases, with 12 bases spanning the gap. This CDR3 is 13 amino acids long. CDR1 SQVTM and CDR2 ANQGSEA come from the germline V gene. DNA of the CDR3: TGCAGCGGAGGGAGCGGGGGCAATCAGCCCCAGCATTTT. It specifies CSGGSGGNQPQHF.

This chain links TRBV28 with TRBJ2-7; 10 positions match TRBD1. With V trimmed by 6 bases and J by 3 bases, 2 bases remained unmatched. The CDR3 loop spans 13 amino acids. Germline loops: CDR1 MDHEN, CDR2 SYDVKM. The CDR3: CASRGTGDYEQYF. Written as DNA, the CDR3 is TGTGCCAGCAGAGGGACAGGGGACTACGAGCAGTACTTC.

The gene calls are TRBV10-3 and TRBJ2-7; D is uncertain. The CDR3 contains 13 residues. Between the trimmed V and J ends, which lost 2 bases and 2 bases, there was a span of 7 bases. Germline CDR1 is ENHRY and CDR2 is SYGVKD. CDR3 region: CAISELLTYEQYF. DNA for the CDR3: TGTGCCATCAGTGAGCTTTTAACCTACGAGCAGTACTTC.

The rearrangement uses TRBV10-3 and TRBJ1-5, with D possibly TRBD1 on 5 matching bases. The germline V gene has CDR1 ENHRY and CDR2 SYGVKD. The CDR3 runs to 18 residues. The V and J ends lost 3 bases and 1 base respectively, with 19 bases between them. The CDR3 region is CAISDNLGGVASNQPQHF. CDR3 nucleotide sequence: TGTGCCATCAGTGACAACCTGGGAGGGGTGGCGAGCAATCAGCCCCAGCATTTT.

In its sample, this clone was seen a few times. The rearrangement joins TRBV18 to TRBJ1-5; D unresolved. Germline V gene data show CDR1 as KGHSH and CDR2 as LQKENI. The CDR3 loop spans 14 amino acids. V was cut by 2 bases and J by 2 bases, with 7 bases left in between. CDR3 in DNA: TGTGCCAGCTCACCAGGCTTGGGCAATCAGCCCCAGCATTTT. Protein: CASSPGLGNQPQHF.